These 12 T cell receptor beta chains originate from one sample sequenced in a study of blood T cell repertoires in COVID-19 (dated by TCRdb to the early 2020s). The protocol used for the library was the immunoSEQ multiplex PCR assay. The source is immuneACCESS, and TCRdb retained only in-frame sequences with V and J called. Part of the clones is not carried over; for the studies checked, unresolved V genes explain less than half of this, and the remainder is unexplained. The sample table holds about 330,000 clones, of which more than 75% were seen once. Approximately 4% of the sample is in the top ten clones. The sequencing sample was made of peripheral blood. Receptors originate from a woman aged 45-60 years with active or convalescent COVID-19.

The CDR3 region has the DNA TGTGCCAGCACCCAGCAGGGGACAACCTACGAGCAGTACTTC. Translating gives CASTQQGTTYEQYF. This sequence joins TRBV2 and TRBJ2-7; D may be TRBD1 (6 bases). The V end lost 7 bases, the J end lost 2 bases, and 15 bases lay between the germline ends. The CDR3 loop spans 14 amino acids. Germline values: CDR1 SNHLY, CDR2 FYNNEI.

The chain links TRBV30 to TRBJ1-1, with D perhaps matching TRBD1 (6 bases). Germline CDR1 reads GTSNPN; CDR2 reads SVGIG (reference sequence). V was trimmed by 3 bases and J by 6 bases, leaving 17 bases between them. The CDR3 is 14 amino acids. The CDR3 here is CAWSAWVGGAEAFF. The CDR3 bases are TGTGCCTGGAGCGCATGGGTAGGGGGTGCTGAAGCTTTCTTT.

The rearrangement uses TRBV7-2 and TRBJ2-2, with 11 bases fitting TRBD2. CDR3 length equals 17 residues. The J segment lost 4 bases and the V segment lost 4 bases, leaving 8 bases of the junction unmatched. Germline CDR1 reads SGHTA; CDR2 reads FQGNSA. The CDR3, as DNA: TGTGCCAGCAGCTCAGTTAGCGGGAGGGGAGGCACCGGGGAGCTGTTTTTT. Its protein is CASSSVSGRGGTGELFF.

The J gene is TRBJ1-2, the V gene TRBV5-1, with TRBD1 as a possible D gene (6 bases). The CDR3 has 16 amino acids. Germline CDR1 is SGHRS and CDR2 is YFSETQ. Trimming pared 0 bases from V and 4 bases from J, leaving 16 bases between. CDR3 DNA: TGCGCCAGCAGCTTGGTGCCCGCCGGGACATCCTATGGCTACACCTTC. Encoded protein: CASSLVPAGTSYGYTF.

The chain couples TRBV6-5 to TRBJ2-5; TRBD1 might be the D (6 bases). Looked up from germline, CDR1 is MNHEY and CDR2 is SVGAGI. The CDR3 totals 13 residues. Trimming removed 5 bases at V and 4 bases at J, with 11 bases between. CDR3 sequence (DNA): TGTGCCAGCAGTACAGGGACCGGAGAGACCCAGTACTTC. The encoded protein is CASSTGTGETQYF.

This chain uses TRBV11-2 with TRBJ2-3, with TRBD1 matching over 9 bases. After removal of 5 bases from V and 5 bases from J, the junction contained 8 bases not matched to a gene. CDR3 length: 15 amino acids. CDR1 SGHAT and CDR2 FQNNGV come from the germline V gene. CDR3 nucleotides: TGTGCCAGCAGCCCCTACGGGACAGGGAAAGATACGCAGTATTTT. This translates into CASSPYGTGKDTQYF.

CDR3 in amino acids: CASSTGQTSEQYF. Here the CDR3 DNA reads TGTGCCAGCAGCACTGGACAGACAAGCGAGCAGTACTTC. The rearrangement joins TRBV7-3 to TRBJ2-7; possibly TRBD1 for D (6 bases). The CDR3 has 13 residues. V lost 5 bases to trimming and J lost 6 bases, with 14 bases between them. CDR1 is SGHTA, CDR2 FQGTGA, per germline.

The CDR3: CASSPVTGGSYEQYF. The DNA for the CDR3 is TGTGCCAGCAGCCCGGTGACAGGGGGCTCCTACGAGCAGTACTTC. The chain is built from TRBV7-6 and TRBJ2-7; 9 bases agree with TRBD1. Trimming took 5 bases from V and 0 from J; bases not matched to a gene: 5. This CDR3 has 15 amino acids. Germline CDR1 is SGHVS and CDR2 is FNYEAQ.

This clone has just one count. The V gene is TRBV3-1 (or the pseudogene TRBV3-2), the J gene TRBJ2-1; D not resolved. Trimming took off 3 bases at V and 9 bases at J, with 9 bases between the two ends. The CDR3 covers 12 residues. The germline CDR1 and CDR2 sequences are LGHDT and YNNKEL (reference sequence). CDR3 sequence: CASSQHLFEQFF. DNA for the CDR3: TGTGCCAGCAGCCAGCATCTATTTGAGCAGTTCTTC.

This chain joins TRBV5-1 and TRBJ2-1; 10 positions match TRBD2. CDR3 length: 16 amino acids. Germline CDR1 is SGHRS and CDR2 is YFSETQ. V lost 4 bases, J lost 3 bases, and 7 bases stayed unmatched. The CDR3 protein is CASSKFLAGDYNEQFF. The CDR3 DNA reads as TGCGCCAGCAGCAAGTTCCTAGCGGGGGACTACAATGAGCAGTTCTTC.

This chain joins TRBV2 and TRBJ1-5; D perhaps matches TRBD1 (6 bases). Trimming took off 7 bases at V and 7 bases at J, with 11 bases between the two ends. In germline, CDR1 is SNHLY, CDR2 FYNNEI. This CDR3 is built from 12 residues. The CDR3 is CASNRDGQPQHF. The CDR3 DNA sequence: TGTGCCAGCAACAGGGATGGGCAGCCCCAGCATTTT.

V is TRBV5-1 and J is TRBJ1-2; TRBD1 agrees at 8 bases. Trimming removed 0 bases from V and 1 base from J; junction bases left unmatched: 2. CDR3 length: 15 residues. Germline assignment: CDR1 SGHRS and CDR2 YFSETQ. The CDR3 spells CASSLAGGLNYGYTF. The DNA of the CDR3 is TGCGCCAGCAGCTTGGCAGGGGGCCTTAACTATGGCTACACCTTC. Full variable domain (missing parts from reference TRBV5-1 and TRBJ1-2): KAGVTQTPRYLIKTRGQQVTLSCSPISGHRSVSWYQQTPGQGLQFLFEYFSETQRNKGNFPGRFSGRQFSNSRSEMNVSTLELGDSALYLCASSLAGGLNYGYTFGSGTRLTVV.